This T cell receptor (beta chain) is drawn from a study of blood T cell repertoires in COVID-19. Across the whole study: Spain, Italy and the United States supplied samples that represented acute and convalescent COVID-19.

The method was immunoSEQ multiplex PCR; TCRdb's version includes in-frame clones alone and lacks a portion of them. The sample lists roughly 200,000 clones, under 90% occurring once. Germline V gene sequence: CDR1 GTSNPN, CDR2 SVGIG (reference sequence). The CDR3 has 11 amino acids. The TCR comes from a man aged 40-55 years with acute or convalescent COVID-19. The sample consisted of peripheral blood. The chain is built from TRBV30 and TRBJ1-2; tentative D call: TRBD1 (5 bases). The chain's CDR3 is CACGGAYGYTF. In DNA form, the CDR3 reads TGTGCTTGCGGCGGGGCTTATGGCTACACCTTC.